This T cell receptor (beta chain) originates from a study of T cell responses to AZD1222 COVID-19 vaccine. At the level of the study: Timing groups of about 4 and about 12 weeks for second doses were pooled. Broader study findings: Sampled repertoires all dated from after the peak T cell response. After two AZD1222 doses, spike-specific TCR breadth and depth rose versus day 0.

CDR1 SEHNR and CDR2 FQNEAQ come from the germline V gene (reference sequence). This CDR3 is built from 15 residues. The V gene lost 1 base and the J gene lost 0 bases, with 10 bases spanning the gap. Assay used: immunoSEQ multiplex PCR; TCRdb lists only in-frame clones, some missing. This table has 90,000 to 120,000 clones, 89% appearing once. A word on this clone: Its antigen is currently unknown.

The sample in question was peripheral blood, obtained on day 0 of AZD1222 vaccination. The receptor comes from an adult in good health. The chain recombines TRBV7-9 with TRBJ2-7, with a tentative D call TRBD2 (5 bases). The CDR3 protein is CASSLGGPNSYEQYF. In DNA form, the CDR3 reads TGTGCCAGCAGCTTAGGCGGGCCTAACTCCTACGAGCAGTACTTC.